These T cell receptor beta chains were read from a single sample in a study of T-cell memory formation after mild COVID-19. TCRdb itself ran the 5' RACE reads through MiXCR, one entry per CDR3 protein. The data show about 210,000 distinct CDR3 sequences, around 30% seen once. The sample consisted of PBMCs or a T cell subset sorted from them (not recorded which). These receptors originate from an adult woman who had mild COVID-19 (a few samples of this study predate the infection). Cell type and time point are not known. Both conserved end residues are part of each CDR3. D genes are given only for firm matches. Size values are once, few and many counts, or a class for expanded clones, and some rows have none.

d_call j_call clone_size v_call cdr3_aa cdr3_nt
TRBD1 TRBJ1-5 few TRBV4-1 CASSQGTGDQPQHF TGCGCCAGCAGCCAGGGGACAGGGGATCAGCCCCAGCATTTT
TRBD2 TRBJ2-7 NA TRBV4-2 CASSQDLGLAREQYF TGTGCCAGCAGCCAAGATTTGGGACTAGCGAGGGAGCAGTACTTC
NA TRBJ1-5 NA TRBV6-4 CASSENSNHPQHF TGTGCCAGCAGTGAAAATAGCAATCACCCCCAGCATTTT
NA TRBJ2-7 once TRBV6-1 CASSEAGRFREQYF TGTGCCAGCAGTGAAGCAGGGCGGTTCCGCGAGCAGTACTTC
NA TRBJ2-3 NA TRBV7-2 CASSLVDRDRQYF TGTGCCAGCAGCTTAGTGGACCGCGACAGGCAGTATTTT
NA TRBJ2-7 few TRBV7-9 CASSPASGRYEQYF TGTGCCAGCAGCCCCGCATCGGGACGGTACGAGCAGTACTTC
NA TRBJ2-7 few TRBV3-1 CASSRDRSQYF TGTGCCAGCAGCCGCGACAGAAGTCAGTACTTC
TRBD2 TRBJ2-7 few TRBV7-2 CASSLGPGLAGHEQYF TGTGCCAGCAGCTTAGGACCGGGACTAGCGGGCCACGAGCAGTACTTC
NA TRBJ2-7 NA TRBV7-9 CASSLLQGDPYEQYF TGTGCCAGCAGCTTATTGCAGGGTGACCCCTACGAGCAGTACTTC
NA TRBJ2-5 NA TRBV5-1 CASSQGAGETQYF TGCGCCAGCAGCCAGGGAGCGGGAGAGACCCAGTACTTC
NA TRBJ2-5 NA TRBV29-1 CSVVGRGQETQYF TGCAGCGTTGTCGGCAGGGGCCAAGAGACCCAGTACTTC
TRBD1 TRBJ2-5 once TRBV5-5 CASSSTGVQETQYF TGTGCCAGCAGCTCAACAGGGGTCCAAGAGACCCAGTACTTC
NA TRBJ1-1 few TRBV3-1 CASSQGRRGTLEAFF TGTGCCAGCAGCCAAGGAAGACGGGGAACCCTTGAAGCTTTCTTT